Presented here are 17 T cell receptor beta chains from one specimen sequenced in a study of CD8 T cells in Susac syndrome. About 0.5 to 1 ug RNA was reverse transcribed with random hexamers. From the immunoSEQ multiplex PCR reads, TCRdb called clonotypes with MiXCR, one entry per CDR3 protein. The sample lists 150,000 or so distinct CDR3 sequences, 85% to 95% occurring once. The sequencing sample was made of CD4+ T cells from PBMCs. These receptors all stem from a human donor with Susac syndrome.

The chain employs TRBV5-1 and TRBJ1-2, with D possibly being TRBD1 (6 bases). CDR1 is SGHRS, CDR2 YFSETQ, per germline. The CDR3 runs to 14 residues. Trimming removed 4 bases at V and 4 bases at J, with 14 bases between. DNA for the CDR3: TGCGCCAGCAGCGCCCTCACAGGGTCCTATGGCTACACCTTC. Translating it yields CASSALTGSYGYTF. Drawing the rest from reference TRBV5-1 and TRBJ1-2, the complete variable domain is KAGVTQTPRYLIKTRGQQVTLSCSPISGHRSVSWYQQTPGQGLQFLFEYFSETQRNKGNFPGRFSGRQFSNSRSEMNVSTLELGDSALYLCASSALTGSYGYTFGSGTRLTVV.

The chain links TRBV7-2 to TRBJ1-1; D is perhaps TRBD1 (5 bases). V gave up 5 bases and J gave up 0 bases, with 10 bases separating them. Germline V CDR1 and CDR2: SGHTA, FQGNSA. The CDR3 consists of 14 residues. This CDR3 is CASSPGGVNTEAFF. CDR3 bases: TGTGCCAGCAGCCCGGGGGGGGTGAACACTGAAGCTTTCTTT.

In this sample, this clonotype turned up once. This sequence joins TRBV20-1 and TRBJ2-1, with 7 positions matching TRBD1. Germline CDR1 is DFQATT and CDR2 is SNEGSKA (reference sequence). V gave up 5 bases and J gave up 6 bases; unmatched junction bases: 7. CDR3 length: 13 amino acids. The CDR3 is CSAHRDSPNEQFF. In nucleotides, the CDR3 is TGCAGTGCTCACCGGGACAGTCCCAATGAGCAGTTCTTC.

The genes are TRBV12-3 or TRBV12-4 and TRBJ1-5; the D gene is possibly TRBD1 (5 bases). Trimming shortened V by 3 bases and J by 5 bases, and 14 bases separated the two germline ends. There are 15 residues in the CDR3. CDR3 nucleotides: TGTGCCAGCAGTTTGAGGACACGGGCGGATCAGCCCCAGCATTTT. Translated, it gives CASSLRTRADQPQHF.

The CDR3 here is CSAKASGASYEQYF. DNA of the CDR3: TGCAGTGCTAAAGCTAGCGGGGCCTCCTACGAGCAGTACTTC. This rearrangement joins TRBV20-1 to TRBJ2-7; 9 bases match TRBD2. Losses at the gene ends were 4 bases for V and 0 bases for J; bases not matched to a gene: 4. The germline V gene encodes CDR1 DFQATT and CDR2 SNEGSKA (reference sequence). The CDR3 spans 14 residues.

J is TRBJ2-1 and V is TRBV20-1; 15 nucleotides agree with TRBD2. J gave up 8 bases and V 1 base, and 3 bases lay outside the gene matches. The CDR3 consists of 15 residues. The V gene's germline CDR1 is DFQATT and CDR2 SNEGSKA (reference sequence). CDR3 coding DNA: TGCAGTGCTAGAGGGACTAGCGGGGGGGCTTATGAGCAGTTCTTC. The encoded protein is CSARGTSGGAYEQFF.

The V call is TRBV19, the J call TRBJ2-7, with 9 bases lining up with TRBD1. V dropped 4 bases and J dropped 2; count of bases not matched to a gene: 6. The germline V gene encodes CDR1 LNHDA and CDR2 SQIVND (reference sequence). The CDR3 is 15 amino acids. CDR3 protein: CASSSTGTGTYEQYF. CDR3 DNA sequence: TGTGCCAGTAGTAGTACCGGGACAGGGACCTACGAGCAGTACTTC.

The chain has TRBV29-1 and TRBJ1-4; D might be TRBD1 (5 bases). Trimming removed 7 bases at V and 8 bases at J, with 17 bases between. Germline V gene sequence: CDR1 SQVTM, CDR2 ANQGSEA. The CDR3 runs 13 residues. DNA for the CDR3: TGCAGCGGGTCAGGGTCCTCAGGGGAAAAACTGTTTTTT. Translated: CSGSGSSGEKLFF. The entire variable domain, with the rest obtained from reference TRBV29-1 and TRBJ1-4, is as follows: SAVISQKPSRDICQRGTSLTIQCQVDSQVTMMFWYRQQPGQSLTLIATANQGSEATYESGFVIDKFPISRPNLTFSTLTVSNMSPEDSSIYLCSGSGSSGEKLFFGSGTQLSVL.

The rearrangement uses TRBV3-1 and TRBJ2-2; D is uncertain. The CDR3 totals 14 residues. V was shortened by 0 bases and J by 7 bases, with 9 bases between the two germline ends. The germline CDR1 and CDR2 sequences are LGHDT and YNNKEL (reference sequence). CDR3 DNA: TGTGCCAGCAGCCAAGAAGGGCGCAACGGGGAGCTGTTTTTT. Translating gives CASSQEGRNGELFF.

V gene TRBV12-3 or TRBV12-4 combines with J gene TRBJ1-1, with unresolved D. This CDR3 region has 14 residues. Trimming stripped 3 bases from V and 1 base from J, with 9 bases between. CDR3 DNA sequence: TGTGCCAGCAGTTTCTCGGGTTCGAACACTGAAGCTTTCTTT. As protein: CASSFSGSNTEAFF.

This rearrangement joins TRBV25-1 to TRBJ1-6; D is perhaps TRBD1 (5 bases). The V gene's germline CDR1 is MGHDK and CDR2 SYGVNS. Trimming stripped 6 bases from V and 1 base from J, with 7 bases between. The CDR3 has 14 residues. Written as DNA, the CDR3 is TGTGCCAGCAGCTCAGGGTCCTATAATTCACCCCTCCACTTT. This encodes CASSSGSYNSPLHF.

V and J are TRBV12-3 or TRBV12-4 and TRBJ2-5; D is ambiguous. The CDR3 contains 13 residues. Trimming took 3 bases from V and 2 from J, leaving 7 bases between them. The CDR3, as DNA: TGTGCCAGCAGTTTCAAACGGCAAGAGACCCAGTACTTC. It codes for CASSFKRQETQYF.

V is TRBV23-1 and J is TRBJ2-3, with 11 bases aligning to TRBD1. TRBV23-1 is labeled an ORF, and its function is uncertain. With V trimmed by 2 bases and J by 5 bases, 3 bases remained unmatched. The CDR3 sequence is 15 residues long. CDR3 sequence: CASSQGQGAKDTQYF. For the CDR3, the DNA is TGCGCCAGCAGTCAAGGACAGGGGGCGAAAGATACGCAGTATTTT.

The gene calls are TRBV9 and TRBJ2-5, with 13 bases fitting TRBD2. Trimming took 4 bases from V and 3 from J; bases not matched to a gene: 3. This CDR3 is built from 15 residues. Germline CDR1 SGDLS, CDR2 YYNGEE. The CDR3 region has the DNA TGTGCCAGCAGCACGGGACTAGCGGGGAAAGAGACCCAGTACTTC. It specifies CASSTGLAGKETQYF. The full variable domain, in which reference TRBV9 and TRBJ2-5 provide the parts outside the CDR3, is DSGVTQTPKHLITATGQRVTLRCSPRSGDLSVYWYQQSLDQGLQFLIQYYNGEERAKGNILERFSAQQFPDLHSELNLSSLELGDSALYFCASSTGLAGKETQYFGPGTRLLVL.

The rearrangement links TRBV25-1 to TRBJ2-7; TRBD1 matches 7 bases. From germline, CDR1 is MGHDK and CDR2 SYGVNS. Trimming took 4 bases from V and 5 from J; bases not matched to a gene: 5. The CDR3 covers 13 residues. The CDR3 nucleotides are TGTGCCAGCAGTGTCACAGGGGTCCACGAGCAGTACTTC. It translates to CASSVTGVHEQYF.

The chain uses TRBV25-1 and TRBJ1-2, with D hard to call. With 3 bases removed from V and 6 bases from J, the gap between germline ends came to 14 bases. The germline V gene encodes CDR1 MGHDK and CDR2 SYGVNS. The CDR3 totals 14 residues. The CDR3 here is CASSDGPRPNGYTF. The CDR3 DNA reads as TGTGCCAGCAGTGACGGACCCAGGCCCAATGGCTACACCTTC.

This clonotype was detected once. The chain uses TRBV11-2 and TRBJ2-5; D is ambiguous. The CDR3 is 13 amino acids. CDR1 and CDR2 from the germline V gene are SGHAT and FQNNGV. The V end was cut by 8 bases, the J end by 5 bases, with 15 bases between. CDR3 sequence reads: CASQAREWETQYF. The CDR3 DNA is TGTGCCAGCCAAGCTCGCGAGTGGGAGACCCAGTACTTC. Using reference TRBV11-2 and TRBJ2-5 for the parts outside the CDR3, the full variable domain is EAGVAQSPRYKIIEKRQSVAFWCNPISGHATLYWYQQILGQGPKLLIQFQNNGVVDDSQLPKDRFSAERLKGVDSTLKIQPAKLEDSAVYLCASQAREWETQYFGPGTRLLVL.